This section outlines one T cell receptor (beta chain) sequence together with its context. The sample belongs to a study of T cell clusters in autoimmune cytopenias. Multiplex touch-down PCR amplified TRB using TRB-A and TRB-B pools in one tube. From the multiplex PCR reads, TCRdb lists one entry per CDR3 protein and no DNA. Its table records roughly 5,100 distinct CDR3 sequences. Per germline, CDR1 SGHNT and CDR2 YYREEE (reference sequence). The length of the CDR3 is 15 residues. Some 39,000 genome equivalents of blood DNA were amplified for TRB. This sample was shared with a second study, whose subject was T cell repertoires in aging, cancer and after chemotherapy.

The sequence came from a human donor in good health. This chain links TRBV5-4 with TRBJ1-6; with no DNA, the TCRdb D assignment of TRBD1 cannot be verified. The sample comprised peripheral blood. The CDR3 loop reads CASSLDRAGNSPLHF.